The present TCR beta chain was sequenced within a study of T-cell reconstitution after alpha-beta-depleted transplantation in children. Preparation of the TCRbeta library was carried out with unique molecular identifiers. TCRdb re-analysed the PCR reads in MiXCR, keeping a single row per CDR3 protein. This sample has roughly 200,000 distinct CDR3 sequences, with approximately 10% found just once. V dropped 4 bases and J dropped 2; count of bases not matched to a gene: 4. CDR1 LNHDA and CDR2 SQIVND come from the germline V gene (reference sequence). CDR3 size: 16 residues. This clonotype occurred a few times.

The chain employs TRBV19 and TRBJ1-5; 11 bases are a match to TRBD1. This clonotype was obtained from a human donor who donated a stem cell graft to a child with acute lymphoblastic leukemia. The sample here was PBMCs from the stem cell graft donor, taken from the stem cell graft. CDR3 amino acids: CASSTDRGLRNQPQHF. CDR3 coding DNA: TGTGCCAGTAGTACGGACAGGGGGCTTCGCAATCAGCCCCAGCATTTT.